The rows below give T cell receptor beta chains drawn from one sample of a study of Tregs in tolerant kidney transplant recipients. The data were produced by immunoSEQ multiplex PCR, yet TCRdb's version contains in-frame clones alone and is incomplete. The sample lists 85,000 to 90,000 clones, around nine tenths occurring once. The specimen was CD8+ T cells from blood. The receptor source for this set is a human donor in good health. The CDR3 runs from the conserved cysteine through the conserved F or W. D genes are given only for firm matches. The size of a clone is reported for some rows only, either as once, few or many, or as a class for expanded clones.

V	D	size	J	DNA	CDR3
TRBV4-1	TRBD2	-	TRBJ2-1	TGCGCCAGCAGCCCGTCGGGGGGGTTTAAGGAGCAGTTCTTC	CASSPSGGFKEQFF
TRBV27	-	-	TRBJ2-1	TGTGCCAGTAGTCCGATAGGGATGGGGGAGCAGTTCTTC	CASSPIGMGEQFF
TRBV5-5	-	-	TRBJ2-7	TGTGCCAGCAGCCGCGAGGGGGGAGGGTACGAGCAGTACTTC	CASSREGGGYEQYF
TRBV7-2	-	-	TRBJ1-1	TGTGCCAGCAGCTTTAGTAGCGGGCTTGAAGCTTTCTTT	CASSFSSGLEAFF
TRBV15	TRBD1	-	TRBJ2-1	TGTGCCACCAGCAGGGGGGACAGGTTAAACAATGAGCAGTTCTTC	CATSRGDRLNNEQFF
TRBV9	-	-	TRBJ2-4	TGTGCCAGCAGCCCCTACTCAACCAGGGGAGGGCAATACTTC	CASSPYSTRGGQYF
TRBV20-1	-	-	TRBJ1-2	TGCAGTGCCCCTTTATATGGCTACACCTTC	CSAPLYGYTF
TRBV27	-	-	TRBJ2-7	TGTGCCAGCAGTTTGGGTGTGTTCCGCGAGCAGTACTTC	CASSLGVFREQYF
TRBV10-2	TRBD2	-	TRBJ2-1	TGCGCCAGCACTCTAGCGGGAGGGATGGATGAGCAGTTCTTC	CASTLAGGMDEQFF
TRBV5-1	-	-	TRBJ1-5	TGCGCCAGCAGAAAGGGCCCAGGCGACAATCAGCCCCAGCATTTT	CASRKGPGDNQPQHF
TRBV6-6	-	-	TRBJ2-5	TGTGCCAGCAGGACGGGAGTTTTAGAGACCCAGTACTTC	CASRTGVLETQYF
TRBV27	TRBD2	-	TRBJ2-1	TGTGCCAGTGGTTTTCGGGCTAGCGGGTATAGTGAGCAGTTCTTC	CASGFRASGYSEQFF
TRBV6-1	TRBD1	-	TRBJ2-7	TGTGCCAGCAGTTATGGGACAGGCTACGAGCAGTACTTC	CASSYGTGYEQYF
TRBV29-1	TRBD2	-	TRBJ2-1	TGCAGCGTTGACGAGCGGGAGGGGCTTGAGCAGTTCTTC	CSVDEREGLEQFF
TRBV6-1	-	-	TRBJ2-7	TGTGCCAGCAGTGAACGGGCAGGGAACTACGAGCAGTACTTC	CASSERAGNYEQYF
TRBV18	TRBD1	few	TRBJ1-5	TGTGCCAGCTCACCACAAGAGACAGGGGGCAATCAGCCCCAGCATTTT	CASSPQETGGNQPQHF
TRBV4-1	-	-	TRBJ2-3	TGCGCCAGCAGCCAACCCGAGACAGGCTTCGCGGATACGCAGTATTTT	CASSQPETGFADTQYF
TRBV9	-	-	TRBJ1-1	TGTGCCAGCAGCGTAGGGAAGGGCACTGAAGCTTTCTTT	CASSVGKGTEAFF
TRBV27	TRBD1	-	TRBJ1-4	TGTGCCAGCAGTTTTTGGACAGGGGGGGATGAAAAACTGTTTTTT	CASSFWTGGDEKLFF
TRBV27	TRBD2	few	TRBJ2-3	TGTGCCGTTAGCGGGGGGGCCTCGACAGATACGCAGTATTTT	CAVSGGASTDTQYF